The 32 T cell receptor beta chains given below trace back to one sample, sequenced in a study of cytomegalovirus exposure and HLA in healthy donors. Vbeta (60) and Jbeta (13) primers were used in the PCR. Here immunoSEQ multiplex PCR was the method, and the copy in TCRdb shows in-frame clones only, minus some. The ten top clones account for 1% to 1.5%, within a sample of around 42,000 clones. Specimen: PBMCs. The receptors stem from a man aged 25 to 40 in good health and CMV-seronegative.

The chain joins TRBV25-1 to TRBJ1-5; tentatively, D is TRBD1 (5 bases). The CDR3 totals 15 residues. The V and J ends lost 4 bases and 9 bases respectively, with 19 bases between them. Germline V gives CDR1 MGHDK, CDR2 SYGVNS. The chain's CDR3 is CASSVGGDGDWPQHF. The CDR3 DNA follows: TGTGCCAGCAGTGTGGGGGGGGACGGAGATTGGCCCCAGCATTTT.

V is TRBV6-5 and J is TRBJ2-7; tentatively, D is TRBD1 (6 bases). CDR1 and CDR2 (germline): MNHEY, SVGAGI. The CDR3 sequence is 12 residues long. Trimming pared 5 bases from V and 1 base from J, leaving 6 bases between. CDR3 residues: CASSTGSYEQYF. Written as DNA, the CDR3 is TGTGCCAGCAGTACAGGGTCCTACGAGCAGTACTTC.

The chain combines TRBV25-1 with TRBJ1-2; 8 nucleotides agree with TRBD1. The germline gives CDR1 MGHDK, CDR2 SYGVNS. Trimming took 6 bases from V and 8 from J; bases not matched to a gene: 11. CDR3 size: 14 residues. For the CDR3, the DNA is TGTGCCAGCAGCCTTTCGACAGGGGTACGCGGCTACACCTTC. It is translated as CASSLSTGVRGYTF.

As DNA, the CDR3 is TGCGCCAGCAGTGCCGGGTTCGGAAACACTGAAGCTTTCTTT. This translates into CASSAGFGNTEAFF. The rearrangement joins TRBV5-1 to TRBJ1-1; D is unclear. V was trimmed by 5 bases and J by 2 bases, leaving 13 bases between them. Looked up from germline, CDR1 is SGHRS and CDR2 is YFSETQ. The CDR3 extends over 14 amino acids.

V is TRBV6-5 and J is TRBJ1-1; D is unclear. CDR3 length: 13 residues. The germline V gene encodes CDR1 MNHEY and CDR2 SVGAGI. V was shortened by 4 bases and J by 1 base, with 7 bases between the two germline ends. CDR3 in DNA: TGTGCCAGCAGTTCAGGCCCGAACACTGAAGCTTTCTTT. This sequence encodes CASSSGPNTEAFF.

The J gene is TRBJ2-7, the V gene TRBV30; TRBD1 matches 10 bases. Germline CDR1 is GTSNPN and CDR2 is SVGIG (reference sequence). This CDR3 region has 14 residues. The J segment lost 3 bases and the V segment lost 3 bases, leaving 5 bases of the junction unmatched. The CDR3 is CAWSPGTGDYEQYF. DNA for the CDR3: TGTGCCTGGAGCCCAGGGACAGGGGACTACGAGCAGTACTTC. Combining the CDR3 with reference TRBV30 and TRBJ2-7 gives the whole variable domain SQTIHQWPATLVQPVGSPLSLECTVEGTSNPNLYWYRQAAGRGLQLLFYSVGIGQISSEVPQNLSASRPQDRQFILSSKKLLLSDSGFYLCAWSPGTGDYEQYFGPGTRLTVT.

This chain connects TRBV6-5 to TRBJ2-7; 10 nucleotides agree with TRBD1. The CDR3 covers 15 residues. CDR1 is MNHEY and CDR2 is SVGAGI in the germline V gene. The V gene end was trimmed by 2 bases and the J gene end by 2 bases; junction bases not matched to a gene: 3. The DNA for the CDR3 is TGTGCCAGCAGTTACAGCGGACAGGGGGCCTACGAGCAGTACTTC. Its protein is CASSYSGQGAYEQYF.

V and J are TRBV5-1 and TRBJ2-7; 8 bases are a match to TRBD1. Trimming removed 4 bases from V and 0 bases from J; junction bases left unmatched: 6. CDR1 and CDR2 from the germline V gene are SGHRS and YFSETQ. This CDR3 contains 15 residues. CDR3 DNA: TGCGCCAGCAGCCCCGACAGGGGCTTCTCCTACGAGCAGTACTTC. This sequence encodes CASSPDRGFSYEQYF.

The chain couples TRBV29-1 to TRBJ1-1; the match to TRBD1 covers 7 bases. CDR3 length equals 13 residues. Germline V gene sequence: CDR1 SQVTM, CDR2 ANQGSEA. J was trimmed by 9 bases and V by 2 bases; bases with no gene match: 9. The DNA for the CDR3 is TGCAGCGTTGAATGGCAGGGGGGTGGGAAAGCTTTCTTT. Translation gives CSVEWQGGGKAFF. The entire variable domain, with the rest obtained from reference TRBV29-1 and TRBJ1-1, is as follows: SAVISQKPSRDICQRGTSLTIQCQVDSQVTMMFWYRQQPGQSLTLIATANQGSEATYESGFVIDKFPISRPNLTFSTLTVSNMSPEDSSIYLCSVEWQGGGKAFFGQGTRLTVV.

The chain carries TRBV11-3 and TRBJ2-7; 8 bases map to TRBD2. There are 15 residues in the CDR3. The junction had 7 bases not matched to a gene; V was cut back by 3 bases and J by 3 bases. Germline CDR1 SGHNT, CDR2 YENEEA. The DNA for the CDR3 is TGTGCCAGCAGCTTTGGAGCGGGAGCAGGCTACGAGCAGTACTTC. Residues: CASSFGAGAGYEQYF.

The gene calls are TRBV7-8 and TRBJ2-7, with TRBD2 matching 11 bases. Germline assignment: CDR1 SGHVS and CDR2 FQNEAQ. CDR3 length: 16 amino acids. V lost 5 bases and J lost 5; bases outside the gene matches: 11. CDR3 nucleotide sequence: TGTGCCAGCAGCACGACTACTAGCGGGAGTACCCACGAGCAGTACTTC. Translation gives CASSTTTSGSTHEQYF.

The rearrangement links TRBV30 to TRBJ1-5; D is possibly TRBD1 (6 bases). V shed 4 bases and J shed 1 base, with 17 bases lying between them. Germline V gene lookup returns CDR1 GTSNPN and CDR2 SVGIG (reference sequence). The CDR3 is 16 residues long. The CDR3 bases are TGTGCCTGGACCGGACGGGGGGCCGGCAGCAATCAGCCCCAGCATTTT. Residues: CAWTGRGAGSNQPQHF. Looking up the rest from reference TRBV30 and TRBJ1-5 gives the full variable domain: SQTIHQWPATLVQPVGSPLSLECTVEGTSNPNLYWYRQAAGRGLQLLFYSVGIGQISSEVPQNLSASRPQDRQFILSSKKLLLSDSGFYLCAWTGRGAGSNQPQHFGDGTRLSIL.

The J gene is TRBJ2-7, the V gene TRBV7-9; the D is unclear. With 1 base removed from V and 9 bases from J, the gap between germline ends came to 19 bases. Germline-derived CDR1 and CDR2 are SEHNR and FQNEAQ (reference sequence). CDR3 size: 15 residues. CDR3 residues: CASSLGVGPSAMQYF. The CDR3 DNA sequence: TGTGCCAGCAGCTTAGGCGTAGGTCCCTCAGCGATGCAGTACTTC.

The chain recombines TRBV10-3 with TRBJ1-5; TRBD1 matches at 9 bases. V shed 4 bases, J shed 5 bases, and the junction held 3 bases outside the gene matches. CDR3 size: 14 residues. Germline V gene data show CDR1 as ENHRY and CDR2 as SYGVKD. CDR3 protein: CAISATGGDQPQHF. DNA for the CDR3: TGTGCCATCAGTGCCACAGGGGGCGATCAGCCCCAGCATTTT.

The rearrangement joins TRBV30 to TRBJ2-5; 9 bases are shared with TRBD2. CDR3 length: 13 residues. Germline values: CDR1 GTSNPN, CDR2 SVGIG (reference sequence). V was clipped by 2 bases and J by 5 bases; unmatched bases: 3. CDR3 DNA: TGTGCCTGGAGTCGACTAGCGGAGGAGACCCAGTACTTC. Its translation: CAWSRLAEETQYF.

DNA for the CDR3: TGTGCCAGCAGCTTGGATCTCAATCAGCCCCAGCATTTT. Translating gives CASSLDLNQPQHF. V gene TRBV5-4 combines with J gene TRBJ1-5; D gene unclear. Trimming took 0 bases from V and 3 from J, leaving 4 bases between them. The CDR3 extends over 13 amino acids. Germline loops: CDR1 SGHNT, CDR2 YYREEE (reference sequence). The variable domain in full, completed from reference TRBV5-4 and TRBJ1-5, reads ETGVTQSPTHLIKTRGQQVTLRCSSQSGHNTVSWYQQALGQGPQFIFQYYREEENGRGNFPPRFSGLQFPNYSSELNVNALELDDSALYLCASSLDLNQPQHFGDGTRLSIL.

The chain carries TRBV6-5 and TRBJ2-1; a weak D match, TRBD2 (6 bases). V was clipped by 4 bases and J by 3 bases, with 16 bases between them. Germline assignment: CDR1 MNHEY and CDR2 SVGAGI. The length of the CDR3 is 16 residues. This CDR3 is CASSSRRGRHYNEQFF. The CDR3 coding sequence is TGTGCCAGCAGTTCCCGTCGGGGGAGGCACTACAATGAGCAGTTCTTC.

CDR3 sequence: CASSRDRGRDEQYF. Written as DNA, the CDR3 is TGTGCCAGCAGTCGGGACAGGGGAAGGGACGAGCAGTACTTC. The chain carries TRBV2 and TRBJ2-7, with 10 bases matching TRBD1. The CDR3 contains 14 residues. Germline V CDR1 and CDR2: SNHLY, FYNNEI. V shed 5 bases, J shed 5 bases, and the junction held 6 bases outside the gene matches.

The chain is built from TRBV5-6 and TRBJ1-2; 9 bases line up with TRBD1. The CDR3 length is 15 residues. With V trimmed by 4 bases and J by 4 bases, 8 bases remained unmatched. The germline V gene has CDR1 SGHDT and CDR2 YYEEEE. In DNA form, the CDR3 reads TGTGCCAGCAGCCCCTGGCCGGACAGGGGCTATGGCTACACCTTC. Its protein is CASSPWPDRGYGYTF.

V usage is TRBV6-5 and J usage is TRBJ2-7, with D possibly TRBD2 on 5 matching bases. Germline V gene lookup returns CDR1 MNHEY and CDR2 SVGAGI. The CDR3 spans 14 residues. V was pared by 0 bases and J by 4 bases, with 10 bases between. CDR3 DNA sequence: TGTGCCAGCAGTTACTCGACTAATTTGTACGAGCAGTACTTC. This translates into CASSYSTNLYEQYF.

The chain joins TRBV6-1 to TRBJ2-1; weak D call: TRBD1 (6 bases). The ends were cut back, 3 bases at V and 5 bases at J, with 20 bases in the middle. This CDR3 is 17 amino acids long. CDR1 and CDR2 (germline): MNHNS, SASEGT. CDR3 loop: CASSDRGNGRPNNEQFF. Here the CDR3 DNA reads TGTGCCAGCAGTGACAGGGGCAACGGTAGACCCAACAATGAGCAGTTCTTC.

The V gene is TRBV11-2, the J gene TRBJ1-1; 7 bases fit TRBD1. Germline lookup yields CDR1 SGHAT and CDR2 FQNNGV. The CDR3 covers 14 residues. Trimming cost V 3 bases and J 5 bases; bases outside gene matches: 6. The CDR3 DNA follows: TGTGCCAGCAGCTTGACAGGGAGGAGTACTGAAGCTTTCTTT. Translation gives CASSLTGRSTEAFF.

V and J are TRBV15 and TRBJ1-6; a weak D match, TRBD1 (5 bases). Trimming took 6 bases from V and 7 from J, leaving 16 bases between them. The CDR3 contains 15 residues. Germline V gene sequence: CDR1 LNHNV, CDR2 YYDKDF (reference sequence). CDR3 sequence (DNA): TGTGCCACCAGTAGCAAGCGGGACGGGAATTCACCCCTCCACTTT. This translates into CATSSKRDGNSPLHF.

CDR3 sequence (DNA): TGTGCCAGCAGTGGCCAGGGGGCTTTCTCCTACGAGCAGTACTTC. Translation gives CASSGQGAFSYEQYF. The rearrangement uses TRBV2 and TRBJ2-7, with TRBD1 identical over 8 bases. This CDR3 is built from 15 residues. The germline V gene encodes CDR1 SNHLY and CDR2 FYNNEI. V lost 4 bases, J lost 0 bases, and 5 bases stayed unmatched.

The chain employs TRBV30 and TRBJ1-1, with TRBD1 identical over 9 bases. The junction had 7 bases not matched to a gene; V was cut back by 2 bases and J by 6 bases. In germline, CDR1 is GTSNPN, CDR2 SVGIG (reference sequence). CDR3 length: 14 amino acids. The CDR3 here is CAWSPGQGTAEAFF. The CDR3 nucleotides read TGTGCCTGGAGTCCGGGACAGGGAACGGCTGAAGCTTTCTTT.

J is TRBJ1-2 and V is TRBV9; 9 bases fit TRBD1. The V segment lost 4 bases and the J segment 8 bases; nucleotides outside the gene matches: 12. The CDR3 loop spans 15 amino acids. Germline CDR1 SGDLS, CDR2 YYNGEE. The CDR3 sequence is CASSPIQGAMEGYTF. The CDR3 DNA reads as TGTGCCAGCAGCCCAATACAGGGGGCGATGGAAGGCTACACCTTC.

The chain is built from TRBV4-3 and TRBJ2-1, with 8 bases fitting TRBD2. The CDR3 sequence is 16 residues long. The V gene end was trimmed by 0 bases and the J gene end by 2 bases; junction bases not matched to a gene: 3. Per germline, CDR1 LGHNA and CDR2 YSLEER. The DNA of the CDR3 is TGCGCCAGCAGCCAAGAAGCGGGAGAGACCTACAATGAGCAGTTCTTC. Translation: CASSQEAGETYNEQFF.

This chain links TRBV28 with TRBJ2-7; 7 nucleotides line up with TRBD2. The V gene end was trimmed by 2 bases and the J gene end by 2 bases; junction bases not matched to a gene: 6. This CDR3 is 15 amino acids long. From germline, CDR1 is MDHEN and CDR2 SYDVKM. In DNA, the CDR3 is TGTGCCAGCAGTTTAGCGGCTAGCGGACCCTACGAGCAGTACTTC. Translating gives CASSLAASGPYEQYF. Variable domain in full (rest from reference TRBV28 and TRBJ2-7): DVKVTQSSRYLVKRTGEKVFLECVQDMDHENMFWYRQDPGLGLRLIYFSYDVKMKEKGDIPEGYSVSREKKERFSLILESASTNQTSMYLCASSLAASGPYEQYFGPGTRLTVT.

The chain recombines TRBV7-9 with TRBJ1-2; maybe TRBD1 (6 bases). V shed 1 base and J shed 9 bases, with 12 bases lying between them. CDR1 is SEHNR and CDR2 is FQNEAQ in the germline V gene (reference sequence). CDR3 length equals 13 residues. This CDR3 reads CASSLGQGLRYTF. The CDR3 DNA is TGTGCCAGCAGCTTAGGTCAGGGGCTCCGCTACACCTTC.

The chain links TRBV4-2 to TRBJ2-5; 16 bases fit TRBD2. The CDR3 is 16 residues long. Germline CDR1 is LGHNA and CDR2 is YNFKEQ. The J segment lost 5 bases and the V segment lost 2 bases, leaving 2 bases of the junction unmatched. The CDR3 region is CASSQPGLAGGETQYF. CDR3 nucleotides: TGTGCCAGCAGCCAACCGGGACTAGCGGGAGGGGAGACCCAGTACTTC.

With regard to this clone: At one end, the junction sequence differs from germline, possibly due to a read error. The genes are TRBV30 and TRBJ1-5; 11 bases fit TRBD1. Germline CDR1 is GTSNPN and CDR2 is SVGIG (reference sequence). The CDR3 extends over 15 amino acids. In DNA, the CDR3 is TGTGCCGGGAGTGGTGGACAGGGGGCTCAGCAGCCCCAGCATTTT. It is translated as CAGSGGQGAQQPQHF.

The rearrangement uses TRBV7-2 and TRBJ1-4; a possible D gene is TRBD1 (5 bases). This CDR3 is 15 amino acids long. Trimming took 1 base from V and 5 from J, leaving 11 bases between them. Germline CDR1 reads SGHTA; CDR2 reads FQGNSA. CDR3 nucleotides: TGTGCCAGCAGCTTAGATGGGGCCAAGAATGAAAAACTGTTTTTT. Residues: CASSLDGAKNEKLFF.